This T cell receptor beta chain comes out of a study of T cell responses to AZD1222 COVID-19 vaccine. The V and J ends lost 0 bases and 0 bases, in that order; junction bases with no gene match: 6. Germline V CDR1 and CDR2: MNHEY, SVGEGT. This CDR3 region has 18 residues. Only a few counts were recorded for this clone. The method was immunoSEQ multiplex PCR; TCRdb's version includes in-frame clones alone and lacks a portion of them. The sample shows approximately 150,000 clones, roughly nine tenths of them seen only once. This clonotype originated in an adult who received the AZD1222 COVID-19 vaccine. The chain combines TRBV6-2 or TRBV6-3 with TRBJ1-5, with TRBD1 matching 9 bases. The specimen comprised peripheral blood, sampled 28 days after the second AZD1222 dose. The CDR3 loop reads CASSYSIQGAISNQPQHF. The CDR3 DNA is TGTGCCAGCAGTTACTCCATACAGGGGGCGATTAGCAATCAGCCCCAGCATTTT.